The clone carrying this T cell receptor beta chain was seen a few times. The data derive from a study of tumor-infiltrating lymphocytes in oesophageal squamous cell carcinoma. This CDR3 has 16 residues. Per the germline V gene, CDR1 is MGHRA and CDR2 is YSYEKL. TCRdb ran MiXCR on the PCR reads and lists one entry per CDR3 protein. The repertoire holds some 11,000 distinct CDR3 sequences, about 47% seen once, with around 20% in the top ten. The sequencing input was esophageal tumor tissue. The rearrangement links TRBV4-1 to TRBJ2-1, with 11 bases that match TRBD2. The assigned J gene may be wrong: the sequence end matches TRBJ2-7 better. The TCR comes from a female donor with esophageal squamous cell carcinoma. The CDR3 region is CASSPDMTSGIYEQYF. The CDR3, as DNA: TGCGCCAGCAGCCCCGACATGACTAGCGGGATCTACGAGCAGTACTTC.